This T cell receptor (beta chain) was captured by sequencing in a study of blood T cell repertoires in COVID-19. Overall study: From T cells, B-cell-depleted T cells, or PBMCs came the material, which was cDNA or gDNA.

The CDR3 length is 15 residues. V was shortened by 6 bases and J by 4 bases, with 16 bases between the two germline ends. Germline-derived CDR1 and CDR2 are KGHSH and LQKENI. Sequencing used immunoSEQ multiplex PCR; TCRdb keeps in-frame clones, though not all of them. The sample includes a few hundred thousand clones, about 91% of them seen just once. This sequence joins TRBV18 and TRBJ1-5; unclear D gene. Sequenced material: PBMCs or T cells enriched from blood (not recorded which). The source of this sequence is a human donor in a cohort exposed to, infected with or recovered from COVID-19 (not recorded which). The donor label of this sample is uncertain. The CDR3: CASSTRNSGNQPQHF. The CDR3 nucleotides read TGTGCCAGCTCCACCAGGAACAGTGGAAATCAGCCCCAGCATTTT.